This T cell receptor (beta chain) came from a study of neurological immune-mediated disorders. Notes on the study in general: The highest TCR clonal expansion occurred in HTLV-1-associated myelopathy; multiple sclerosis fell below healthy controls.

In its sample, this clonotype was seen many times. Its target is not known. The unsorted libraries were generated from a total of 2 million PBMCs, which had been stored in RNAlater at -80 C. The authors produced cDNA by 5'RACE using 10-nucleotide random UMIs. Every sequencing run generated in excess of 180 million TCR-beta sequences. These sequences covered 15-18 subjects. A single record per CDR3 protein comes from TCRdb applying MiXCR to the 5' RACE reads. Among tens of thousands of distinct CDR3 sequences listed, 2.5% to 3% were seen once. The sequencing input was PBMCs. The TCR was taken from a woman aged 25-40 years with multiple sclerosis.

The CDR3 DNA reads as TGTGCCATCAGTGACGGATACTCTGGAAACACCATATATTTT. Translation gives CAISDGYSGNTIYF. The chain has TRBV10-3 and TRBJ1-3; D not certain. The CDR3 has 14 amino acids. Germline V CDR1 and CDR2: ENHRY, SYGVKD. V lost 3 bases to trimming and J lost 0 bases, with 6 bases between them.